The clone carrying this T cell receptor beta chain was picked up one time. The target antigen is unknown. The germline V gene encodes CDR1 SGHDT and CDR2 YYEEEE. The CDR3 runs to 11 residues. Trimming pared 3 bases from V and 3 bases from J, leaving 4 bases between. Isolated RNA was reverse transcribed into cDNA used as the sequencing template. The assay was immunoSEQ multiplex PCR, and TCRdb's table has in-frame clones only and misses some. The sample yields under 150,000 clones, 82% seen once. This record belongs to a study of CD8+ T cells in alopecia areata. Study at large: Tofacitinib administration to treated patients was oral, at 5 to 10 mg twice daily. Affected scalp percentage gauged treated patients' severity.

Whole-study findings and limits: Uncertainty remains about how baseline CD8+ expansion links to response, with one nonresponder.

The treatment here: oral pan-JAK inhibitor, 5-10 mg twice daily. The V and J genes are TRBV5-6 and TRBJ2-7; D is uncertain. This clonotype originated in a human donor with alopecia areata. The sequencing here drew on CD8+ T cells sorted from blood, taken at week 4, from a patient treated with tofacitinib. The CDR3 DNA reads TGTGCCAGCAGCTCTGACTACGAGCAGTACTTC. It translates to CASSSDYEQYF.